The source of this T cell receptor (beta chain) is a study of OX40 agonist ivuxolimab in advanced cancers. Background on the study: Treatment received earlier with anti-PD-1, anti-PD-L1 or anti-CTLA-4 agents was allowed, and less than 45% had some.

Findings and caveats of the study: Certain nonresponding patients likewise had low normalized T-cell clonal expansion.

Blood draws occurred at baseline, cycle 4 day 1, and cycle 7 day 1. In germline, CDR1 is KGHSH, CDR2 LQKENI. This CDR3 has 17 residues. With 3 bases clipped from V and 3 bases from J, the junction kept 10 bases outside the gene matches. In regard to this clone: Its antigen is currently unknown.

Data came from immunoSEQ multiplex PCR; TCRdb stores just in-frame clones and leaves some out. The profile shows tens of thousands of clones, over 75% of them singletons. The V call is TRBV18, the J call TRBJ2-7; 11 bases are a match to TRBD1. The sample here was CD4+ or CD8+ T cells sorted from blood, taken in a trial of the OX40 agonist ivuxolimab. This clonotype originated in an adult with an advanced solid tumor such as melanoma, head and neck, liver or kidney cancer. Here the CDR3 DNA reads TGTGCCAGCTCACCCTTATTAGGACAGGGGGCTGACTACGAGCAGTACTTC. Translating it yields CASSPLLGQGADYEQYF.